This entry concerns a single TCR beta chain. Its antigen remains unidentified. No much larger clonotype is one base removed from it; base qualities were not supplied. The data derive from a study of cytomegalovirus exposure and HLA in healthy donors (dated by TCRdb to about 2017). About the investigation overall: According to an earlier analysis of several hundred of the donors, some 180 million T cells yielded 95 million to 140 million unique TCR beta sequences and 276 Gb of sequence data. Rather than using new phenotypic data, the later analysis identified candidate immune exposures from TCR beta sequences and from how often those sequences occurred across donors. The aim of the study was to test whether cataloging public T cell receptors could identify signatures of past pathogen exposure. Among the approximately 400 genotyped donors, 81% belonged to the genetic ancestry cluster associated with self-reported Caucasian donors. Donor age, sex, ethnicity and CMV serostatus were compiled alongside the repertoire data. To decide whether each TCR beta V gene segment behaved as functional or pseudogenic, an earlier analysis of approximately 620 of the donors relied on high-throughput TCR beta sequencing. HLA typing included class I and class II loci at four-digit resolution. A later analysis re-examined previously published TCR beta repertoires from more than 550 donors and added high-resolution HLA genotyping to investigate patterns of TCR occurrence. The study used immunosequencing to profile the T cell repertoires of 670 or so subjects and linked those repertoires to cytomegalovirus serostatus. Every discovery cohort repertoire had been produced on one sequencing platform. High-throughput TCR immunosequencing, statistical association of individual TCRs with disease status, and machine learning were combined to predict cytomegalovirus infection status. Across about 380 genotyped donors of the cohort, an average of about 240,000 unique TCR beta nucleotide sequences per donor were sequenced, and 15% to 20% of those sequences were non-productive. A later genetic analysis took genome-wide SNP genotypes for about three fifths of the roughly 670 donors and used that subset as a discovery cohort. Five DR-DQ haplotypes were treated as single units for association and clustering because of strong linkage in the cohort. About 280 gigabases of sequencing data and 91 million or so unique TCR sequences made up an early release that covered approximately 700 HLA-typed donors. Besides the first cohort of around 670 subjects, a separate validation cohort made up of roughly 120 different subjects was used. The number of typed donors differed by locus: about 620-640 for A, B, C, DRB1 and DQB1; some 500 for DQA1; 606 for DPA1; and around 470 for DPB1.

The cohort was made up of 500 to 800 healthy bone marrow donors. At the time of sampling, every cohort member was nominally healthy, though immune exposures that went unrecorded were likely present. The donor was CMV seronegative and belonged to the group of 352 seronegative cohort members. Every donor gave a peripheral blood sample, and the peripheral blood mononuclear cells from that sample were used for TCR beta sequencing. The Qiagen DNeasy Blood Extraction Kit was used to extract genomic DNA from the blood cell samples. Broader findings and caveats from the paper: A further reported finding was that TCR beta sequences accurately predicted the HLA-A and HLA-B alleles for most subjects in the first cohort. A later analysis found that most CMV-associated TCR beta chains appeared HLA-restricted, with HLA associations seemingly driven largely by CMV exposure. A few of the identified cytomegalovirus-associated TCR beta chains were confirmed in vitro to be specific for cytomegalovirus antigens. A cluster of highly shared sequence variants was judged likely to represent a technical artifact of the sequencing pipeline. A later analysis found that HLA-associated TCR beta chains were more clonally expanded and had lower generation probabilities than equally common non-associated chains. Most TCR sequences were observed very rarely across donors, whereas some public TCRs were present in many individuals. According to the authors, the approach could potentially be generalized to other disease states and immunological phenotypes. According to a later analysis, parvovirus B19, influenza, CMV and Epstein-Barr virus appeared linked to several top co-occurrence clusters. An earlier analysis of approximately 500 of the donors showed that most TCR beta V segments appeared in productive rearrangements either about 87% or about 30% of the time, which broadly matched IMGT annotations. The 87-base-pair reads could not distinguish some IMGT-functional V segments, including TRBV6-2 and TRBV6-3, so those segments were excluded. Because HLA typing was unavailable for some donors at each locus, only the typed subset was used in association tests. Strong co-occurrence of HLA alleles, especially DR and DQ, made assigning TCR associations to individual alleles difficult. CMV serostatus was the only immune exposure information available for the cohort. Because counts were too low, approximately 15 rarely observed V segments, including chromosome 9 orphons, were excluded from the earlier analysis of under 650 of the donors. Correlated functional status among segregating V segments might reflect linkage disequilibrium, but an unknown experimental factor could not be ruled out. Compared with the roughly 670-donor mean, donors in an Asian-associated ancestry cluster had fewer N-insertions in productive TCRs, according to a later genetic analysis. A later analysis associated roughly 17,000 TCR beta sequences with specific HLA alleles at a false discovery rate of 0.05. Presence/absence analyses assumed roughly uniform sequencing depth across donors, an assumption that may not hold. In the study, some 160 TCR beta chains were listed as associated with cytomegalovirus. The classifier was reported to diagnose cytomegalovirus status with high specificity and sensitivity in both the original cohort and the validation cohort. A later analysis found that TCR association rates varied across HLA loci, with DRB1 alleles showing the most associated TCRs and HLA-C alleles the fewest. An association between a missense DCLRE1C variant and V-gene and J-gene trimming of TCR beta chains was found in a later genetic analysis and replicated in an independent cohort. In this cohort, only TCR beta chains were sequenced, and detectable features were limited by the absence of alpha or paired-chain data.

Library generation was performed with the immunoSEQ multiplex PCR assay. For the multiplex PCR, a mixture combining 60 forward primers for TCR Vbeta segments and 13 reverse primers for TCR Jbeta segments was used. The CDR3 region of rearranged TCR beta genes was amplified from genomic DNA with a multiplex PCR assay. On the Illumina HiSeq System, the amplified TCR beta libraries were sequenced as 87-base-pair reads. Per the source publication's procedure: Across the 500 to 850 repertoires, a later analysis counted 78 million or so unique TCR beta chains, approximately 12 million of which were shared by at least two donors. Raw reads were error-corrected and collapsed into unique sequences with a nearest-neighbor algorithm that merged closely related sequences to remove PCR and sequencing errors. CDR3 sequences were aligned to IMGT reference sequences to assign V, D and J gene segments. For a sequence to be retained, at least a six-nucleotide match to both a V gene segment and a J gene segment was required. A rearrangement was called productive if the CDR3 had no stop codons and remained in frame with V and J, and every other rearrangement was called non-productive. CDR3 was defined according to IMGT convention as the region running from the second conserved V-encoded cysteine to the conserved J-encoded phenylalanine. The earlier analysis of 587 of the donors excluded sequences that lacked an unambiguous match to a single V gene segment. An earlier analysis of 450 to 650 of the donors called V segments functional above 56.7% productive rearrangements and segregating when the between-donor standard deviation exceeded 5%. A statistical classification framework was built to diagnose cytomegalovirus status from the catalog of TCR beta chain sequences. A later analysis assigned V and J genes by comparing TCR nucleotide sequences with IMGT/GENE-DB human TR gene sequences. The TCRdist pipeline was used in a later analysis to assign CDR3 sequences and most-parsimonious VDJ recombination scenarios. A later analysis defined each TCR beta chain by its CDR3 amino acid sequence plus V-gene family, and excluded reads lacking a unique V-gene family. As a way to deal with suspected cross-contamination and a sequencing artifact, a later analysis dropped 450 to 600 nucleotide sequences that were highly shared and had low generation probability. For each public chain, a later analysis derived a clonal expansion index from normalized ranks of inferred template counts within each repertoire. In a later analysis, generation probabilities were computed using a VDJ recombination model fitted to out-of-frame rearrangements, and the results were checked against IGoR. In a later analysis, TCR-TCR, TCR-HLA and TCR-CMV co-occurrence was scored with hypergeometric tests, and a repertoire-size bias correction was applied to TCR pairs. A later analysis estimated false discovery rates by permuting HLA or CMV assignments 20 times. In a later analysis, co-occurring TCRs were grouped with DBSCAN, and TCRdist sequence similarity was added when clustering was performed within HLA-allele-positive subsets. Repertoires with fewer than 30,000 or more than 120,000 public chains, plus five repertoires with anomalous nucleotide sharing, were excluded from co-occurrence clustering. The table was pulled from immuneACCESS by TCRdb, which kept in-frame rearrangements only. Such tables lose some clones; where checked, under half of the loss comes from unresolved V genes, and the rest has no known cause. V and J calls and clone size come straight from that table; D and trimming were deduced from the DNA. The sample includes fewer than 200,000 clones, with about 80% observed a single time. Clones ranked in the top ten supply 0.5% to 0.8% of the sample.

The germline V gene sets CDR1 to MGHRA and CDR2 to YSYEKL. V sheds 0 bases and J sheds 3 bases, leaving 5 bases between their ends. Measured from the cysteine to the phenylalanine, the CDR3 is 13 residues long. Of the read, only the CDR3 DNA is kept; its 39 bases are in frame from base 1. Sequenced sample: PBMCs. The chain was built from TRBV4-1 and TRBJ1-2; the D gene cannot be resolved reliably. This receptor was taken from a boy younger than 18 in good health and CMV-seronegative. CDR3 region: CASSQDLYYGYTF. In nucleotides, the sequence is TGCGCCAGCAGCCAAGATCTTTACTATGGCTACACCTTC.